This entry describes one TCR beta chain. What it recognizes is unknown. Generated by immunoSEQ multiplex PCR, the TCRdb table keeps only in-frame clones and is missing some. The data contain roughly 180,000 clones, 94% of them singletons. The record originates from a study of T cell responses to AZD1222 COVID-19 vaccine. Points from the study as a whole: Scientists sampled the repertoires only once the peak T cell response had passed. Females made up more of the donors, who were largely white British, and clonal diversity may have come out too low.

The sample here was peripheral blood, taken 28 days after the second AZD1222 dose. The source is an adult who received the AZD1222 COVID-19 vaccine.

The CDR3 nucleotides are TGTGCCAGCAGCTCCCGAGGGGGGCGGGGCTACAATGAGCAGTTCTTC. Translating it yields CASSSRGGRGYNEQFF. J is TRBJ2-1 and V is TRBV11-2; the D call may be TRBD1 or TRBD2 (6 bases each). The germline CDR1 and CDR2 sequences are SGHAT and FQNNGV. Trimming removed 4 bases from V and 3 bases from J, with 16 bases in between. The CDR3 sequence is 16 residues long.